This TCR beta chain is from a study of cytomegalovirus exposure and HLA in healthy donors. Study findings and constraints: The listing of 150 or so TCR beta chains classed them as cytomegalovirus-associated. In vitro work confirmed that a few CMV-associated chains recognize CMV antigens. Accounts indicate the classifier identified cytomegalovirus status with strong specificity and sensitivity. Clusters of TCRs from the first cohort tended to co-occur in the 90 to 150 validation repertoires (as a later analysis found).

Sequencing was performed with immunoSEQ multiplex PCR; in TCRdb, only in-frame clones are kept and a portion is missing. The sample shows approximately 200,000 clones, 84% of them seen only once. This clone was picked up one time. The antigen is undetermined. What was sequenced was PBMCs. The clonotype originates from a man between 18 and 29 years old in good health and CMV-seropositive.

CDR3 sequence reads: CASGTSGSYEQYF. CDR3 bases: TGTGCCAGCGGGACTAGCGGGAGCTACGAGCAGTACTTC. V usage is TRBV2 and J usage is TRBJ2-7, with 14 bases identical to TRBD2. The CDR3 totals 13 residues. J gave up 3 bases and V 8 bases, and 0 bases lay outside the gene matches. Germline V CDR1 and CDR2: SNHLY, FYNNEI.